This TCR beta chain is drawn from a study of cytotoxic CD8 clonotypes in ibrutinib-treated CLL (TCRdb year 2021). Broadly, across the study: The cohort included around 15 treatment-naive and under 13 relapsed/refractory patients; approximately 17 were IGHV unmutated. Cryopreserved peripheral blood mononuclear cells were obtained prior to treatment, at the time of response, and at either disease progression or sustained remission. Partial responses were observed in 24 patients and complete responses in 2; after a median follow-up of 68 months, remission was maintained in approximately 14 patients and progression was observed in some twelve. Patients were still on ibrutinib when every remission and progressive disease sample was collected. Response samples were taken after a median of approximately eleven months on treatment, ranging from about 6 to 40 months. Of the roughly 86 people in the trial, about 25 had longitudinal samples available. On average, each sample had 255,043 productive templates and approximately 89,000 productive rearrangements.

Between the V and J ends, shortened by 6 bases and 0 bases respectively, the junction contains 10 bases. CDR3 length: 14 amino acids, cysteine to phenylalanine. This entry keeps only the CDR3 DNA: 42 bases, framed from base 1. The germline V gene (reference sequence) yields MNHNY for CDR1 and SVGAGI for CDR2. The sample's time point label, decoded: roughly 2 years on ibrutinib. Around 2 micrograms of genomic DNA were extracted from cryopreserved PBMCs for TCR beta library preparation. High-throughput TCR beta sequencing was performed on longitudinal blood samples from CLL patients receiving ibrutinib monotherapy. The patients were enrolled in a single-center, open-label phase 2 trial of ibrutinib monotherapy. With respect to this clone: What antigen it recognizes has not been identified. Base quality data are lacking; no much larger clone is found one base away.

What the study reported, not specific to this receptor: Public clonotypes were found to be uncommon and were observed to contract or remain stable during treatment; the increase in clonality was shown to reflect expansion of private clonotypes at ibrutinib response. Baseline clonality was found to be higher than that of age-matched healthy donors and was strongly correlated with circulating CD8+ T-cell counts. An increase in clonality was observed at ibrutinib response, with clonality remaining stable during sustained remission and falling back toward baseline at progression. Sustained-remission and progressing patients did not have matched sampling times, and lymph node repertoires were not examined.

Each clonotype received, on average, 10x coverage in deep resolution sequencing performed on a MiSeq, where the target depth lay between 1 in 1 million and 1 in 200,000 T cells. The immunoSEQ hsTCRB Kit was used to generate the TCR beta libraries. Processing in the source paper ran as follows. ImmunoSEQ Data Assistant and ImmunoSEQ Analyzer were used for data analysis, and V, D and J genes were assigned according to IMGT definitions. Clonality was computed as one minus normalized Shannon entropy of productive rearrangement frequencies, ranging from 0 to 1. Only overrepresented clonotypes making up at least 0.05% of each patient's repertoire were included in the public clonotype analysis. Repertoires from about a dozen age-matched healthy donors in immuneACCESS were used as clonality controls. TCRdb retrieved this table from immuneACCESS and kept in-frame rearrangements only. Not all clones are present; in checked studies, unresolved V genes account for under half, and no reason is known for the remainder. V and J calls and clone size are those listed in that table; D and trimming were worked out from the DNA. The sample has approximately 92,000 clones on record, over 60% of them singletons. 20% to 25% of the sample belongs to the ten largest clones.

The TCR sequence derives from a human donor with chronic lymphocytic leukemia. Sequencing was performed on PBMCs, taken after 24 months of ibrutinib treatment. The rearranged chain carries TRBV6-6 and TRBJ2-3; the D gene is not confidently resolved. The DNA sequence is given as TGTGCCAGCAGGGACCATGGGAGCACAGATACGCAGTATTTT. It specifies CASRDHGSTDTQYF.